A single sample gave rise to the 17 T cell receptor beta chains below, sequenced in a study of blood T cell repertoires in COVID-19. TCRdb's copy holds only in-frame clones and misses some; the assay was immunoSEQ multiplex PCR. The sample includes over 60,000 clones, about 84% of them seen just once. The sequenced sample consisted of peripheral blood. The receptors were gathered from a man aged 50 to 59 with COVID-19, enrolled during active disease.

This chain connects TRBV19 to TRBJ1-4; D unresolved. The V end was cut by 7 bases, the J end by 7 bases, with 16 bases between. The CDR3 has 14 amino acids. Germline V gene data show CDR1 as LNHDA and CDR2 as SQIVND (reference sequence). The CDR3, as DNA: TGTGCCAGTAAAAAAGCGGAGGGAAGTGAAAAACTGTTTTTT. Translation gives CASKKAEGSEKLFF.

The chain combines TRBV30 with TRBJ2-3; D perhaps matches TRBD1 (5 bases). The CDR3 is 14 amino acids. Trimming removed 4 bases at V and 0 bases at J, with 11 bases between. Germline V gene sequence: CDR1 GTSNPN, CDR2 SVGIG (reference sequence). The CDR3 is CAWNAGLSTDTQYF. The DNA of the CDR3 is TGTGCCTGGAATGCAGGGTTAAGCACAGATACGCAGTATTTT. The full variable domain, rest sourced from reference TRBV30 and TRBJ2-3, is SQTIHQWPATLVQPVGSPLSLECTVEGTSNPNLYWYRQAAGRGLQLLFYSVGIGQISSEVPQNLSASRPQDRQFILSSKKLLLSDSGFYLCAWNAGLSTDTQYFGPGTRLTVL.

V usage is TRBV5-4 and J usage is TRBJ2-3; TRBD2 aligns across 14 bases. J lost 0 bases, V lost 4 bases, and 7 bases had no gene match. The CDR3 covers 18 residues. Germline CDR1 SGHNT, CDR2 YYREEE (reference sequence). CDR3 residues: CASSTGTSGGTSTDTQYF. The CDR3 nucleotides are TGTGCCAGCAGCACTGGGACTAGCGGGGGCACGAGCACAGATACGCAGTATTTT.

In this sample, this clone turned up once. The chain couples TRBV25-1 to TRBJ1-5; D possibly corresponds to TRBD1 (5 bases). CDR3 length equals 12 residues. The germline V gene encodes CDR1 MGHDK and CDR2 SYGVNS. Trimming pared 3 bases from V and 7 bases from J, leaving 7 bases between. The CDR3 bases are TGTGCCAGCAGTGACGGGGGGCAGCCCCAGCATTTT. Protein sequence: CASSDGGQPQHF.

The rearrangement uses TRBV9 and TRBJ2-7; D may be TRBD1 (6 bases). Trimming left V 0 bases short and J 2 bases short, with 12 bases between. This CDR3 region has 15 residues. Germline lookup yields CDR1 SGDLS and CDR2 YYNGEE. DNA for the CDR3: TGTGCCAGCAGCGTAGGTCAGGGGCTTGCCTACGAGCAGTACTTC. Its protein product is CASSVGQGLAYEQYF.

V and J are TRBV9 and TRBJ2-7; 7 bases fit TRBD1. CDR1 is SGDLS, CDR2 YYNGEE, per germline. The CDR3 is 14 residues long. V dropped 3 bases and J dropped 2; count of bases not matched to a gene: 5. The CDR3 reads CASSASGTAYEQYF. As DNA, the CDR3 is TGTGCCAGCAGCGCCTCCGGGACAGCCTACGAGCAGTACTTC.

The rearrangement uses TRBV3-1 (or the pseudogene TRBV3-2) and TRBJ2-7, with D tentatively TRBD1 (6 bases). CDR3 length equals 16 residues. Trimming removed 2 bases at V and 6 bases at J, with 20 bases between. In germline, CDR1 is LGHDT, CDR2 YNNKEL (reference sequence). CDR3 protein: CASSQISGTFIGEQYF. The CDR3, as DNA: TGTGCCAGCAGCCAAATTTCCGGGACATTCATCGGCGAGCAGTACTTC.

In this sample, this clone turned up a few times. The V call is TRBV7-9, the J call TRBJ2-7; TRBD1 matches at 9 bases. Germline loops: CDR1 SEHNR, CDR2 FQNEAQ (reference sequence). V gave up 5 bases and J gave up 6 bases; unmatched junction bases: 8. The CDR3 totals 14 residues. Here the CDR3 DNA reads TGTGCCAGCAGCCCCGGGACAGGGAGGGTCGAGCAGTACTTC. Translating gives CASSPGTGRVEQYF.

The chain carries TRBV4-2 and TRBJ1-1, with 12 bases matching TRBD1. The CDR3 is made up of 16 amino acids. V trimming: 4 bases; J trimming: 3 bases; junction bases outside the gene matches: 6. In germline, CDR1 is LGHNA, CDR2 YNFKEQ. The CDR3 nucleotides are TGTGCCAGCAGCCGAGGGACAGGGGGCTTGCACACTGAAGCTTTCTTT. Translation: CASSRGTGGLHTEAFF.

The V gene is TRBV6-6, the J gene TRBJ1-2; TRBD1 might be the D (6 bases). Trimming took off 6 bases at V and 6 bases at J, with 23 bases between the two ends. This CDR3 has 16 amino acids. In germline, CDR1 is MNHNY, CDR2 SVGAGI (reference sequence). Here the CDR3 reads CASSPRDIRQWNGYTF. The CDR3 region has the DNA TGTGCCAGCAGCCCCCGGGACATACGACAGTGGAATGGCTACACCTTC.

The chain is built from TRBV27 and TRBJ1-1; no definite D call. Germline loops: CDR1 MNHEY, CDR2 SMNVEV (reference sequence). The CDR3 runs to 14 residues. V was trimmed by 6 bases and J by 0 bases, leaving 11 bases between them. DNA of the CDR3: TGTGCCAGCAGGCGTTCCTTCATGAACACTGAAGCTTTCTTT. Translating gives CASRRSFMNTEAFF.

V gene TRBV19 combines with J gene TRBJ1-5, with 7 positions matching TRBD1. CDR1 LNHDA and CDR2 SQIVND come from the germline V gene (reference sequence). Trimming at V came to 5 bases and at J to 4 bases, leaving 5 bases not matched to a gene. The CDR3 runs to 14 residues. CDR3 amino acids: CASSPGQKNQPQHF. The CDR3 bases are TGTGCCAGTAGTCCGGGACAGAAGAATCAGCCCCAGCATTTT.

The chain uses TRBV19 and TRBJ2-2, with 7 bases fitting TRBD2. This CDR3 comprises 14 residues. The trim removed 3 bases at V and 7 bases at J, leaving 5 bases unmatched. Germline V CDR1 and CDR2: LNHDA, SQIVND (reference sequence). CDR3 DNA sequence: TGTGCCAGTAGTATGAGCGGGGAGGTCGGGGAGCTGTTTTTT. It specifies CASSMSGEVGELFF.

The chain carries TRBV4-1 and TRBJ1-5, with D tentatively TRBD1 (5 bases). The CDR3 loop spans 16 amino acids. Germline loops: CDR1 MGHRA, CDR2 YSYEKL. V dropped 0 bases and J dropped 0 bases, with 9 bases sitting between them. The CDR3 sequence is CASSQDPGDSNQPQHF. CDR3 nucleotides: TGCGCCAGCAGCCAAGATCCGGGGGATAGCAATCAGCCCCAGCATTTT.

The chain uses TRBV2 and TRBJ1-1; TRBD1 matches at 7 bases. The CDR3 loop spans 14 amino acids. CDR1 SNHLY and CDR2 FYNNEI come from the germline V gene. Trimming removed 4 bases from V and 1 base from J; junction bases left unmatched: 3. CDR3 sequence: CASSARQGNTEAFF. The CDR3 DNA follows: TGTGCCAGCAGTGCGAGACAGGGGAACACTGAAGCTTTCTTT.

CDR3 DNA: TGTGCCTACCGACCTACCGAGGCTAGCGGGGATTACAATGAGCAGTTCTTC. Encoded protein: CAYRPTEASGDYNEQFF. The chain has TRBV10-3 and TRBJ2-1; 9 nucleotides match TRBD2. CDR3 size: 17 residues. Germline assignment: CDR1 ENHRY and CDR2 SYGVKD. V was pared by 11 bases and J by 4 bases, with 18 bases of the junction left unmatched.

This chain uses TRBV6-6 with TRBJ2-1; 9 bases fit TRBD1. The V gene end was trimmed by 6 bases and the J gene end by 9 bases; junction bases not matched to a gene: 9. The germline V gene has CDR1 MNHNY and CDR2 SVGAGI (reference sequence). This CDR3 has 14 amino acids. The CDR3 DNA follows: TGTGCCAGCAGCCACGGGGGACAGGGAACTGAGCAGTTCTTC. Encoded protein: CASSHGGQGTEQFF.